Each of the 10 T cell receptor beta chains below was sequenced from the same sample in a study of metastatic and nonmetastatic thyroid tumors. Not a single patient had been given any form of treatment at any point before undergoing thyroid surgery. MiXCR re-clonotyped the PCR reads for TCRdb. Of approximately 74,000 clones listed, 14% are singletons. Sample: blood. The receptors derive from a male donor with papillary thyroid cancer or a benign thyroid nodule (not recorded which). Some clones in this sample may be carry-over from other donors' samples.

Remarks on this clone: Just one base apart from a much larger clone, this may be a read error. Other DNA sequences in this sample translate to the same CDR3. The rearrangement uses TRBV7-8 and TRBJ1-1; possibly TRBD1 for D (6 bases). The CDR3 is 15 amino acids. CDR1 SGHVS and CDR2 FQNEAQ come from the germline V gene. CDR3 protein: CASSPFPGTNTEAFF. For the CDR3, the DNA is TGTGCCAGCAGCCCCTTCCCCGGGACAAACACCGAAGCTTTCTTT.

This clone was recorded many times. This may be a read error: a much more frequent sequence differs by one nucleotide. The chain recombines TRBV28 with TRBJ2-3; D is unresolved. Germline V gives CDR1 MDHEN, CDR2 SYDVKM. Trimming cost V 4 bases and J 8 bases, with 4 bases left between them. The CDR3 contains 10 residues. This CDR3 reads CASSSSTQYF. CDR3 bases: TGTGCCAGCAGTTCGTCTACGCAGTATTTT.

The chain's CDR3 is CASSPRTGSTGELFF. The CDR3 DNA sequence: TGTGCCAGCAGCCCCAGGACTGGATCTACCGGGGAGCTGTTTTTT. This chain connects TRBV13 to TRBJ2-2, with D possibly TRBD2 on 5 matching bases. The germline gives CDR1 PRHDT, CDR2 FYEKMQ (reference sequence). The germline V and J ends were trimmed by 5 bases and 5 bases, with 15 bases remaining between them. There are 15 residues in the CDR3.

This clone is judged medium-sized (0.01 to 0.1%). The V and J genes are TRBV6-1 and TRBJ1-2; the match to TRBD1 covers 7 bases. The germline V gene encodes CDR1 MNHNS and CDR2 SASEGT. V was pared by 6 bases and J by 4 bases, with 11 bases of the junction left unmatched. CDR3 length: 15 amino acids. The CDR3 nucleotides are TGTGCCAGCAGGTTGGGGACAGTGGGACTCTATGGCTACACCTTC. This codes for CASRLGTVGLYGYTF.

This clone was found many times. The rearrangement links TRBV20-1 to TRBJ2-7; D perhaps matches TRBD2 (6 bases). The CDR3 has 11 amino acids. The germline V gene has CDR1 DFQATT and CDR2 SNEGSKA (reference sequence). V was shortened by 7 bases and J by 2 bases, with 9 bases between the two germline ends. This CDR3 reads CSVAGPYEQYF. The CDR3 coding sequence is TGCAGTGTGGCGGGACCCTACGAGCAGTACTTC.

This clone appeared many times. The rearrangement links TRBV27 to TRBJ1-2; the D gene is possibly TRBD1 (6 bases). There are 14 residues in the CDR3. Germline CDR1 MNHEY, CDR2 SMNVEV (reference sequence). Trimming pared 5 bases from V and 3 bases from J, leaving 13 bases between. CDR3 sequence (DNA): TGTGCCAGCAGTCTACTGGGGGCCGACTATGGCTACACCTTC. Protein product: CASSLLGADYGYTF.

The rearrangement uses TRBV9 and TRBJ2-7, with a weak D call TRBD1 (5 bases). V lost 4 bases and J 1 base, leaving 12 bases between the germline ends. This CDR3 is built from 14 residues. Germline CDR1 is SGDLS and CDR2 is YYNGEE. The CDR3 protein is CASSLTQGSYEQYF. CDR3 DNA sequence: TGTGCCAGCAGCCTTACGCAGGGTTCCTACGAGCAGTACTTC.

This clone was seen at least ten times. The V and J genes are TRBV4-2 and TRBJ2-6; TRBD2 aligns across 11 bases. CDR1 is LGHNA, CDR2 YNFKEQ, per germline. This CDR3 contains 18 residues. Germline trimming cut 1 base from V and 2 bases from J; bases unmatched to any gene: 4. The CDR3 DNA sequence: TGTGCCAGCAGCCAAGGGACTAGCGGGTTTACTGGGGCCAACGTCCTGACTTTC. Protein product: CASSQGTSGFTGANVLTF.

This clone was counted ten times or more. This sample includes further DNA sequences coding for the same CDR3. V and J are TRBV7-9 and TRBJ2-7, with TRBD2 matching over 8 bases. V lost 5 bases, J lost 4 bases, and 4 bases stayed unmatched. The CDR3 spans 13 residues. The germline gives CDR1 SEHNR, CDR2 FQNEAQ (reference sequence). The CDR3 loop is CASSPRGGYEQYF. Written as DNA, the CDR3 is TGTGCCAGCAGCCCACGGGGGGGGTACGAGCAGTACTTC.

This clone was recorded many times. This sequence joins TRBV5-1 and TRBJ2-1, with D perhaps given as TRBD1 or TRBD2 (5 bases each). The CDR3 spans 17 residues. The V end was cut by 5 bases, the J end by 2 bases, with 20 bases between. Germline V gene lookup returns CDR1 SGHRS and CDR2 YFSETQ. The CDR3, as DNA: TGCGCCAGCAGGCCCCCAGCCATGGGGACCCCCTACAATGAGCAGTTCTTC. It codes for CASRPPAMGTPYNEQFF.